Sequencing of this TCR beta chain was carried out in a study of shared clonotypes between healthy human individuals (dated by TCRdb to 2019 to 2021). Background on the whole study: Two women and three men aged 18 to 49 years were included in the cohort. Per donor, leukapheresis produced somewhere between about 0.94 and 10 billion PBMCs. Different laboratories and diverse techniques were used to prepare libraries and sequence TCR repertoires, to increase sequencing depth and limit assay-specific biases. To estimate repertoire size and how much clonotype sharing occurs between individuals, the study deeply sequenced the blood TCR repertoires of about 5 healthy adults. For each donor, three plates each were used for CD4 naive and CD4 memory, two plates were used for CD8 naive, and one plate was used for CD8 memory.

TCR CDR3 regions were amplified from genomic DNA by multiplex PCR using the deep immunoSEQ assay. Extracted genomic DNA from each cell subset was spread evenly across all wells of several immunoSEQ 96-well plates, with each plate serving as a replicate. Each replicate PCR for sorted subsets received approximately 200 ng genomic DNA, equal to 30,000 or so T cell genomes. The purified libraries were quantified using a Qubit 3.0 fluorometer, sized with a Bioanalyzer 2100, and then quantified again using the KAPA Library Quantification kit. Each immunoSEQ 96-well plate was sequenced on its own single-read 150-cycle Illumina NextSeq 550 flow cell. From the authors' description of their analysis: Because only junctional sequences without quality scores were contained in the immunoSEQ output, filtering matching that applied to full-length reads could not be performed. To assign V/J genes and CDR3, sequences were annotated using PyIR, a Python wrapper for IgBLAST v1.9, with IMGT germline references. Any read was removed if the V/J assignment was weak (E-value above 1e-6), the CDR3 was missing, or the read contained stop codons, out-of-frame junctions, or ambiguous translated residues. V3J clonotypes were defined as sequences sharing an identical inferred V gene, J gene, and CDR3 amino acid sequence. Percentage overlap between repertoires was computed as shared unique clonotypes divided by the size of the smaller repertoire. Richness of each repertoire was evaluated using RTK rarefaction, the Chao1 estimator, and Recon v2.1 estimates of unobserved clonotypes. Generation probabilities were computed with OLGA for all TCRbeta clonotypes obtained by the gDNA method from four donors. In its TCRdb copy, this immuneACCESS table keeps in-frame sequences only and misses some clones. Where compared with another copy, unresolved V genes explain less than half of these, and the others have no known cause. That table supplies the V and J calls and clone size; D and trimming were determined from the DNA. This sample comprises about 1 million clones, 70% to 80% of them detected only once. The ten biggest clones cover around 1.5% of the sample.

Donors were healthy HIV-negative adults with no recently reported acute infections or vaccinations. Only Caucasian adults living in Nashville, Tennessee, USA were represented among the donors. CD4+ T cells were enriched by magnetic negative selection; naive cells were then positively selected on CD45RA, and the negative fraction formed the memory subset. Blood was collected by leukapheresis, and PBMCs were isolated by Ficoll-Histopaque density gradient centrifugation and then cryopreserved in liquid nitrogen vapor phase. Analytical flow cytometry was used to check the purity and quantity of each magnetically sorted T cell population. From each sorted fraction, genomic DNA was isolated and quantified by UV absorbance on a Nanodrop 2000c. Sequences SGHDT (CDR1) and YYEEEE (CDR2) are obtained from the germline V gene. The germline V and J ends show losses of 7 bases and 0 bases respectively, and no gene match explains 5 bases of the junction. Measured from the cysteine to the phenylalanine, the CDR3 is 14 residues long. CDR3 DNA only is kept here, 42 bases in frame from base 1.

Overall study results and their limits: Clonotypes shared by all four sorted-subset donors showed higher generation probabilities than non-shared clonotypes. Larger estimated clonotype richness was generally found for naive subsets than for memory subsets. Because the study included a small number of donors, the genetic and exposure-history diversity represented was limited. About 5% of naive CD4, around 3.5% of naive CD8, approximately 2% of memory CD4, and 0.35% to 0.4% of memory CD8 clonotypes were shared across a few donors. Even with the large sequencing depth, rarefaction of the sorted-subset datasets indicated that sequencing was incomplete. Sampling was limited to blood, and TCR repertoires in tissue likely differ from TCR repertoires in blood. Based on pairwise subsampling, the degree of clonotype sharing among donors was expected to be affected by sequencing depth.

Regarding this clone: Its antigen target is currently unknown. Per-base qualities were not stored, and no clone one base away is much larger.

The TCR comes from a man younger than 30 in good health. The sequenced sample consisted of memory CD4+ T cells sorted from blood. The cell subset or site label, as the study defines it: CD45RA-negative fraction. The chain is encoded by TRBV5-6 joined to TRBJ2-3, with 7 central nucleotides matching TRBD1. The DNA sequence follows: TGTGCCAGCTCAGGGGACAGAAGCACAGATACGCAGTATTTT. The resulting protein is CASSGDRSTDTQYF.